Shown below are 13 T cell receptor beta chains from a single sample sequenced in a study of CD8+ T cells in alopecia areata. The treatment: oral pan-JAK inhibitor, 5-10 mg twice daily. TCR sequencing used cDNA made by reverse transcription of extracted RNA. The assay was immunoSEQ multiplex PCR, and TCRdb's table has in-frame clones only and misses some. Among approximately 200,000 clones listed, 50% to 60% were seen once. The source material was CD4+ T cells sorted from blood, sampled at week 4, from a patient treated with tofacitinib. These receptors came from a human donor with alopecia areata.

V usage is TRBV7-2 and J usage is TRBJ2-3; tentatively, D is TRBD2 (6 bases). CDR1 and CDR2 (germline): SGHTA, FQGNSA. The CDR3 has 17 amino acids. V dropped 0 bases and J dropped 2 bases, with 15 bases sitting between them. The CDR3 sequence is CASSLAVGGLITDTQYF. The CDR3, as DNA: TGTGCCAGCAGCTTAGCCGTCGGGGGACTCATCACAGATACGCAGTATTTT.

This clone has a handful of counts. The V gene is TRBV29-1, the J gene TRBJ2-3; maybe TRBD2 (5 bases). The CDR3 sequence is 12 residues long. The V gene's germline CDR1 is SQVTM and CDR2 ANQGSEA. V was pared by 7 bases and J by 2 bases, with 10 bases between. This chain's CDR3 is CSGWGVTDTQYF. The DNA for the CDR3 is TGCAGCGGTTGGGGAGTCACAGATACGCAGTATTTT.

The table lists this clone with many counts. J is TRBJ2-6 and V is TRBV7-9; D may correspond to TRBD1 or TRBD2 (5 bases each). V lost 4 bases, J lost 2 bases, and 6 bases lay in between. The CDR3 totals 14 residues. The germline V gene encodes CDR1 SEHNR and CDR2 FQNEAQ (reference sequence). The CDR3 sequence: CASSWGTGANVLTF. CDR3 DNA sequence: TGTGCCAGCAGCTGGGGGACTGGGGCCAACGTCCTGACTTTC.

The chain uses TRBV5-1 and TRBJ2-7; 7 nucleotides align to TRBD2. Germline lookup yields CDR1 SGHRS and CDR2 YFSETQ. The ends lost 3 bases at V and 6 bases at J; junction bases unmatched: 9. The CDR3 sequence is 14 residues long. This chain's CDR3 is CASSSDGGGGEQYF. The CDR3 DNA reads TGCGCCAGCAGCTCAGATGGCGGGGGAGGCGAGCAGTACTTC. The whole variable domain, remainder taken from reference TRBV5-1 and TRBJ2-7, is KAGVTQTPRYLIKTRGQQVTLSCSPISGHRSVSWYQQTPGQGLQFLFEYFSETQRNKGNFPGRFSGRQFSNSRSEMNVSTLELGDSALYLCASSSDGGGGEQYFGPGTRLTVT.

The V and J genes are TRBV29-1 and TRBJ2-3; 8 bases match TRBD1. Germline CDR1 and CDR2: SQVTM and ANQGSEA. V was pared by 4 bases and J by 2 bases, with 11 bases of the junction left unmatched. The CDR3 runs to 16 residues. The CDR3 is CSVAHIRGLLTDTQYF. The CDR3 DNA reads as TGCAGCGTTGCGCACATCAGGGGGCTCCTCACAGATACGCAGTATTTT.

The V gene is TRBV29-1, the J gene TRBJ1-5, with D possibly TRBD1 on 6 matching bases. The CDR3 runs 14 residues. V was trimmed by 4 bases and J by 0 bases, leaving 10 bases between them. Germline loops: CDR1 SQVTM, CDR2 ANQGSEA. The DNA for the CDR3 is TGCAGCGTTGCACAAGGGGGTAGCAATCAGCCCCAGCATTTT. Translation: CSVAQGGSNQPQHF. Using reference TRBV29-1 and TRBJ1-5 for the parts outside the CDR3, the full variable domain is SAVISQKPSRDICQRGTSLTIQCQVDSQVTMMFWYRQQPGQSLTLIATANQGSEATYESGFVIDKFPISRPNLTFSTLTVSNMSPEDSSIYLCSVAQGGSNQPQHFGDGTRLSIL.

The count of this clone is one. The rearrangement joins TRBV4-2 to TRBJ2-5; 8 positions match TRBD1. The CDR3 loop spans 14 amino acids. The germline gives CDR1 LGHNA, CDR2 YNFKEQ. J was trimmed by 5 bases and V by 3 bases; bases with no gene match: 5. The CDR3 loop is CASSHGQGEETQYF. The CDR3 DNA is TGTGCCAGCAGCCACGGACAGGGTGAGGAGACCCAGTACTTC.

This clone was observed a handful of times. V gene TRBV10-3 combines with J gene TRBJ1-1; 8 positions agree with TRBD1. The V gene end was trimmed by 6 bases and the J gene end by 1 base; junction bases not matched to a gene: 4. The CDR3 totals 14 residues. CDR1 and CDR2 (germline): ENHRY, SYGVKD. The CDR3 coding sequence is TGTGCCATCAGGCAGGGGGCTCGGAACACTGAAGCTTTCTTT. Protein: CAIRQGARNTEAFF.

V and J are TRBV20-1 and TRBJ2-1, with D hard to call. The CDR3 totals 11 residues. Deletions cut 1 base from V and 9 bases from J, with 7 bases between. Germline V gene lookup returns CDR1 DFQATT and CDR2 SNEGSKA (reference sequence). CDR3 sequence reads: CSARASSEQFF. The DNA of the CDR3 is TGCAGTGCTAGAGCCAGCAGTGAGCAGTTCTTC.

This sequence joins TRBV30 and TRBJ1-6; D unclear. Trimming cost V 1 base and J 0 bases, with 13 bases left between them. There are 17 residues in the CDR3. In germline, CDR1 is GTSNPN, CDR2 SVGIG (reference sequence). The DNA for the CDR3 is TGTGCCTGGAGTGCCTTAGGGTTGAGCTCCTATAATTCACCCCTCCACTTT. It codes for CAWSALGLSSYNSPLHF.

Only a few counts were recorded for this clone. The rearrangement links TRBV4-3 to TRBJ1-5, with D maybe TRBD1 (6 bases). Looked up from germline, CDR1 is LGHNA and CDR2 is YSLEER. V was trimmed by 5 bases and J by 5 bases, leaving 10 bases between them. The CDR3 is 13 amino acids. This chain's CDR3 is CASSIHRDQPQHF. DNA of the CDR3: TGCGCCAGCAGCATCCACAGGGATCAGCCCCAGCATTTT.

CDR3: CASNLRTSGGTDTQYF. The CDR3 nucleotides read TGTGCCAGCAACCTCCGGACTAGCGGGGGCACAGATACGCAGTATTTT. The chain has TRBV7-9 and TRBJ2-3, with 12 bases that match TRBD2. The junction had 6 bases not matched to a gene; V was cut back by 7 bases and J by 1 base. This CDR3 region has 16 residues. CDR1 is SEHNR and CDR2 is FQNEAQ in the germline V gene (reference sequence).

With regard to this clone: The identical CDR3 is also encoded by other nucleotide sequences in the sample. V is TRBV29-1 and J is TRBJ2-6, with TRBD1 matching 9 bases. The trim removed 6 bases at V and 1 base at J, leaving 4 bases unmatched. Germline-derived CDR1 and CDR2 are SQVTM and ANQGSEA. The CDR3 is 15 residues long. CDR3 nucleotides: TGCAGCGTAACCGGGACAGGGTCTGGGGCCAACGTCCTGACTTTC. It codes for CSVTGTGSGANVLTF.